This entry features one T cell receptor beta chain sequence. Its antigen is not identified. TCRdb analysed the reads with MiXCR anew, one entry per CDR3 protein. The table lists 450,000 to 650,000 distinct CDR3 sequences, 26% of them singletons. The V gene lost 4 bases and the J gene lost 6 bases, with 22 bases spanning the gap. The CDR3 contains 17 residues. Germline V lookup: CDR1 LNHDA, CDR2 SQIVND (reference sequence). This specimen belongs to a study of T cell repertoires in cytomegalovirus infection. Study-wide context: Evidence of both CMV infection and a matching HLA type came from public TCR beta signatures. Whole-study findings and limits: Cumulated frequencies of public TCR beta families served to identify carriers of CMV plus the relevant HLA.

The chain couples TRBV19 to TRBJ1-5; D is undetermined. The clonotype originates from a human donor in good health (CMV status not recorded). Some clones in this sample may be carry-over from other donors' samples. What was sequenced was PBMCs. The CDR3 DNA sequence: TGTGCCAGTAGTACCCCCCGGCAGTCAAGAGGGTTTCAGCCCCAGCATTTT. Encoded protein: CASSTPRQSRGFQPQHF. Variable domain in full (rest from reference TRBV19 and TRBJ1-5): DGGITQSPKYLFRKEGQNVTLSCEQNLNHDAMYWYRQDPGQGLRLIYYSQIVNDFQKGDIAEGYSVSREKKESFPLTVTSAQKNPTAFYLCASSTPRQSRGFQPQHFGDGTRLSIL.